Reported below is one T cell receptor (beta chain). Antigen specificity is unknown. The PCR made use of 60 Vbeta and 13 Jbeta primers. Study processing details: An analysis that came later counted 70 million to 100 million unique TCR beta chains, approximately 10 million shared. Measured with immunoSEQ multiplex PCR; TCRdb has only the in-frame clones, and not every one. V and J calls and clone size are as listed in that table; D and trimming were resolved from the DNA. The sample holds 150,000 to 200,000 clones, around 80% seen once. This sample is drawn from a study of cytomegalovirus exposure and HLA in healthy donors. The study, taken as a whole, reports: As a later analysis revealed, most CMV-associated TCR beta chains appeared HLA-restricted. Analysis was carried out at a later point, and it linked a missense DCLRE1C variant to TCR beta V- and J-gene trimming.

Germline V CDR1 and CDR2: MNHNS, SASEGT. The CDR3 is made up of 12 amino acids. Trimming left V 2 bases short and J 3 bases short, with 5 bases between. The chain joins TRBV6-1 to TRBJ2-7; no definite D call. The TCR originated in a woman aged 18-35 years in good health and CMV-seronegative. The sequencing input was PBMCs. The CDR3 reads CASSEYLYEQYF. CDR3 nucleotide sequence: TGTGCCAGCAGTGAATATCTCTACGAGCAGTACTTC.